Below, 21 T cell receptor beta chains from the same sample are listed, as sequenced in a study of blood T cell repertoires in COVID-19. The method was immunoSEQ multiplex PCR; TCRdb's version includes in-frame clones alone and lacks a portion of them. The sample contains 150,000 to 200,000 clones, more than 85% of which appear only once. The sequenced material came from peripheral blood. All receptors derive from a woman in her sixties or seventies with COVID-19, enrolled during active disease.

The CDR3 loop reads CASSDQGDQPQHF. CDR3 nucleotide sequence: TGTGCCAGCAGTGACCAAGGGGATCAGCCCCAGCATTTT. V usage is TRBV6-1 and J usage is TRBJ1-5; the D gene is possibly TRBD1 (5 bases). The CDR3 has 13 amino acids. CDR1 MNHNS and CDR2 SASEGT come from the germline V gene. Trimming removed 3 bases from V and 5 bases from J, with 8 bases in between.

This chain links TRBV7-2 with TRBJ2-3; tentatively, D is TRBD2 (6 bases). Looked up from germline, CDR1 is SGHTA and CDR2 is FQGNSA. There are 16 residues in the CDR3. V lost 1 base, J lost 1 base, and 12 bases lay in between. CDR3 coding DNA: TGTGCCAGCAGCTTAGTCTTAGCGGCAGGCACAGATACGCAGTATTTT. It specifies CASSLVLAAGTDTQYF.

The chain employs TRBV10-3 and TRBJ2-5; TRBD1 aligns across 10 bases. From germline, CDR1 is ENHRY and CDR2 SYGVKD. V lost 0 bases to trimming and J lost 4 bases; unmatched junction nucleotides: 2. The length of the CDR3 is 15 residues. For the CDR3, the DNA is TGTGCCATCAGTGAGTCGAGGACAGGGGGAGAGACCCAGTACTTC. As protein: CAISESRTGGETQYF.

This clone is a singleton in its sample. V usage is TRBV12-3 or TRBV12-4 and J usage is TRBJ1-2; TRBD1 matches at 9 bases. J lost 3 bases, V lost 6 bases, and 2 bases had no gene match. The CDR3 loop spans 13 amino acids. The CDR3 loop is CASRDRGYYGYTF. The DNA for the CDR3 is TGTGCCAGCAGGGACAGGGGTTACTATGGCTACACCTTC.

This chain links TRBV27 with TRBJ1-1; 7 bases line up with TRBD1. Germline V gives CDR1 MNHEY, CDR2 SMNVEV (reference sequence). CDR3 size: 17 residues. J lost 2 bases, V lost 4 bases, and 13 bases had no gene match. The CDR3 spells CASSSTTSGQFNTEAFF. The CDR3 nucleotides read TGTGCCAGCAGTTCAACTACCTCGGGACAGTTCAACACTGAAGCTTTCTTT.

This chain joins TRBV5-1 and TRBJ2-7; 14 bases are a match to TRBD2. With 4 bases clipped from V and 7 bases from J, the junction kept 10 bases outside the gene matches. The CDR3 has 16 amino acids. Germline V gene lookup returns CDR1 SGHRS and CDR2 YFSETQ. The CDR3 here is CASSQGTSGGDGEQYF. The CDR3 DNA reads as TGCGCCAGCAGCCAAGGGACTAGCGGGGGAGATGGAGAGCAGTACTTC.

V is TRBV2 and J is TRBJ2-7; D is perhaps TRBD1 (5 bases). This CDR3 has 14 amino acids. Per the germline V gene, CDR1 is SNHLY and CDR2 is FYNNEI. CDR3 nucleotide sequence: TGTGCTTCCAGGCCGGTTCAGGGATCCTACGAGCAGTACTTC. This translates into CASRPVQGSYEQYF.

The genes are TRBV19 and TRBJ1-5; TRBD1 might be the D (5 bases). The CDR3 covers 15 residues. V gave up 8 bases and J gave up 3 bases, with 17 bases separating them. CDR1 and CDR2 (germline): LNHDA, SQIVND (reference sequence). CDR3 amino acids: CASLPGGLINQPQHF. The DNA for the CDR3 is TGTGCCAGTCTCCCGGGGGGACTGATCAATCAGCCCCAGCATTTT.

The chain recombines TRBV6-4 with TRBJ2-1, with 8 bases matching TRBD1. Trimming at V came to 6 bases and at J to 6 bases, leaving 10 bases not matched to a gene. The CDR3 covers 15 residues. Germline V gives CDR1 MRHNA, CDR2 SNTAGT. The CDR3 sequence: CASSEQGGAGNEQFF. CDR3 DNA: TGTGCCAGCAGCGAACAGGGGGGCGCGGGCAATGAGCAGTTCTTC.

The rearrangement joins TRBV7-3 to TRBJ2-3; 11 bases line up with TRBD2. The CDR3 loop spans 16 amino acids. The V segment lost 5 bases and the J segment 0 bases; nucleotides outside the gene matches: 4. The germline CDR1 and CDR2 sequences are SGHTA and FQGTGA. The CDR3 DNA is TGTGCCAGCAGCGTACTAGCGGGGGCTAGCACAGATACGCAGTATTTT. Its protein product is CASSVLAGASTDTQYF.

This chain links TRBV19 with TRBJ1-4, with D tentatively TRBD1 (5 bases). CDR1 LNHDA and CDR2 SQIVND come from the germline V gene (reference sequence). The V gene lost 4 bases and the J gene lost 5 bases, with 8 bases spanning the gap. The CDR3 consists of 13 residues. CDR3 loop: CASSRGLNEKLFF. CDR3 sequence (DNA): TGTGCCAGTAGTAGGGGACTCAATGAAAAACTGTTTTTT.

V gene TRBV1 combines with J gene TRBJ2-3; the table names TRBD2, a call not compared with the DNA. TRBV1 is a pseudogene locus. This CDR3 spans 17 amino acids. The CDR3 sequence: CTSSRTSGGRPTDTQYF. The CDR3 bases are TGCACCAGCAGCCGAACTAGCGGGGGGCGTCCCACAGATACGCAGTATTTT.

In this sample, this clone turned up a few times. The chain carries TRBV11-2 and TRBJ2-7; 7 bases map to TRBD1. CDR3 length: 17 residues. Germline CDR1 reads SGHAT; CDR2 reads FQNNGV. The ends lost 2 bases at V and 3 bases at J; junction bases unmatched: 13. This CDR3 is CASSLIQPRDRNYEQYF. CDR3 sequence (DNA): TGTGCCAGCAGCTTAATTCAACCCCGGGACAGAAACTACGAGCAGTACTTC.

This clone was seen only once. The chain joins TRBV18 to TRBJ1-2; perhaps TRBD1 as D (6 bases). The CDR3 has 13 amino acids. CDR1 and CDR2 from the germline V gene are KGHSH and LQKENI. The V and J ends lost 5 bases and 4 bases respectively, with 11 bases between them. The CDR3 here is CASSSDSIYGYTF. As DNA, the CDR3 is TGTGCCAGCTCATCGGACAGTATCTATGGCTACACCTTC.

The CDR3 here is CASSSTGSEKQFF. The CDR3 DNA follows: TGTGCCAGCAGCTCCACAGGGAGTGAGAAGCAGTTCTTC. The V call is TRBV7-9, the J call TRBJ2-1; weak D call: TRBD1 (6 bases). Germline V CDR1 and CDR2: SEHNR, FQNEAQ (reference sequence). The CDR3 consists of 13 residues. V shed 4 bases and J shed 11 bases, with 15 bases lying between them.

The rearrangement links TRBV3-1 (or the pseudogene TRBV3-2) to TRBJ2-4; 12 bases match TRBD2. With V trimmed by 7 bases and J by 8 bases, 6 bases remained unmatched. The CDR3 runs 14 residues. The germline gives CDR1 LGHDT, CDR2 YNNKEL (reference sequence). CDR3 in amino acids: CASTLAGGQDIQYF. In nucleotides, the CDR3 is TGTGCCAGCACCCTAGCGGGGGGGCAGGACATTCAGTACTTC.

The V gene is TRBV19, the J gene TRBJ2-7; D perhaps matches TRBD1 (6 bases). The CDR3 is made up of 14 amino acids. In germline, CDR1 is LNHDA, CDR2 SQIVND (reference sequence). V was shortened by 4 bases and J by 2 bases, with 12 bases between the two germline ends. CDR3 bases: TGTGCCAGTAGTAGCCCGGGACAAACCTACGAGCAGTACTTC. Amino acids: CASSSPGQTYEQYF.

The chain employs TRBV9 and TRBJ1-6, with D uncertain. The length of the CDR3 is 15 residues. Germline V gives CDR1 SGDLS, CDR2 YYNGEE. The V end lost 0 bases, the J end lost 7 bases, and 11 bases lay between the germline ends. CDR3 DNA: TGTGCCAGCAGCGTAGCTGGAGTCTTCAATTCACCCCTCCACTTT. Translated: CASSVAGVFNSPLHF.

This chain links TRBV4-1 with TRBJ2-2; 8 bases are shared with TRBD2. With V trimmed by 3 bases and J by 5 bases, 11 bases remained unmatched. CDR3 length: 17 residues. The germline CDR1 and CDR2 sequences are MGHRA and YSYEKL. The CDR3 DNA follows: TGCGCCAGCAGCCAGGCTCTTAGCGGGGTAGTAACCGGGGAGCTGTTTTTT. Translated, it gives CASSQALSGVVTGELFF.

The CDR3 loop reads CASSPGGQGHRIANEKLFF. CDR3 DNA sequence: TGTGCCAGCTCACCGGGGGGACAGGGGCATCGTATAGCTAATGAAAAACTGTTTTTT. This chain uses TRBV18 with TRBJ1-4; 10 nucleotides agree with TRBD1. Trimming removed 3 bases from V and 3 bases from J; junction bases left unmatched: 13. CDR3 length: 19 residues. Germline lookup yields CDR1 KGHSH and CDR2 LQKENI. The full variable domain, in which reference TRBV18 and TRBJ1-4 provide the parts outside the CDR3, is NAGVMQNPRHLVRRRGQEARLRCSPMKGHSHVYWYRQLPEEGLKFMVYLQKENIIDESGMPKERFSAEFPKEGPSILRIQQVVRGDSAAYFCASSPGGQGHRIANEKLFFGSGTQLSVL.

The rearrangement uses TRBV27 and TRBJ1-1, with D possibly being TRBD1 (6 bases). V was cut by 7 bases and J by 0 bases, with 12 bases left in between. Germline V gene data show CDR1 as MNHEY and CDR2 as SMNVEV (reference sequence). The length of the CDR3 is 14 residues. CDR3 coding DNA: TGTGCCAGCAAGGGGGTGGGAATGAACACTGAAGCTTTCTTT. Encoded protein: CASKGVGMNTEAFF.